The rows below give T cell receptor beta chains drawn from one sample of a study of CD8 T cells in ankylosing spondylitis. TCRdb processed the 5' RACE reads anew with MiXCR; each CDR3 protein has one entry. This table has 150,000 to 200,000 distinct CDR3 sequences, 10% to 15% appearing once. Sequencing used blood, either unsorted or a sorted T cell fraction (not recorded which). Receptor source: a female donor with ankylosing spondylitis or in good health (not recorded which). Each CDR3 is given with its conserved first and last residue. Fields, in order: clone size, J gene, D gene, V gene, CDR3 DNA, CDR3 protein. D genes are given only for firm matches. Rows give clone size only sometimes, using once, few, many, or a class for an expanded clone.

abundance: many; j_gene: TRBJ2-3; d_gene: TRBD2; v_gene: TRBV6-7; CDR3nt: TGTGCCAGCAGCCACCGGGACCCCAGCGGGAGGGCAGATACGCAGTATTTT; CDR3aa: CASSHRDPSGRADTQYF
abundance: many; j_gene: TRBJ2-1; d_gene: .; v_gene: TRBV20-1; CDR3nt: TGCAGTGCTAGAGATCGAGCTAGCTCCTACAATGAGCAGTTCTTC; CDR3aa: CSARDRASSYNEQFF
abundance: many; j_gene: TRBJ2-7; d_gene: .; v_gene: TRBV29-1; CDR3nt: TGCAGCGCTTCAGACGGCAACTACGAGCAGTACTTC; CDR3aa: CSASDGNYEQYF
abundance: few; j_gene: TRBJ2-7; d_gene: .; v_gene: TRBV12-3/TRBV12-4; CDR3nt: TGTGCCAGCACCTGGACGCTAGGCTACGAGCAGTACTTC; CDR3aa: CASTWTLGYEQYF
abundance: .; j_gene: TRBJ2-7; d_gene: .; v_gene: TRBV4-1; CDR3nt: TGCGCCAGCAGCCCTGAGGGATGGGGGAAGGACGAGCAGTACTTC; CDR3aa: CASSPEGWGKDEQYF
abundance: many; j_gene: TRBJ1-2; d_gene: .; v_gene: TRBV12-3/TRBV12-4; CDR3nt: TGTGCCAGCAGTGGAGGGTTTGGAGCAGCCGATGGCTACACCTTC; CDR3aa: CASSGGFGAADGYTF
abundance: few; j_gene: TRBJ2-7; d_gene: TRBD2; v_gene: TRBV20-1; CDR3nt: TGCAGTGCTGAACTAGCGGGAAGCTCCTACGAGCAGTACTTC; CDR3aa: CSAELAGSSYEQYF
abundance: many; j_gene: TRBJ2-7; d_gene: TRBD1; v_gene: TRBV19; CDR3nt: TGTGCCAGTAGTCAGGCCCCACAGGGGAACTACGAGCAGTACTTC; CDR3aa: CASSQAPQGNYEQYF
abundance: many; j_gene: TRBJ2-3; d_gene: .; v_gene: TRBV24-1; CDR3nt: TGTGCCACCAGTGATTTTATGGGGGGCCAGGGTACGCAGTATTTT; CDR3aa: CATSDFMGGQGTQYF
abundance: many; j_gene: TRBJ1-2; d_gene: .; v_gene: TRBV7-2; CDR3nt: TGTGCCAGCAGCTTAAACATGGTCCCCTATGGCTACACCTTC; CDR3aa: CASSLNMVPYGYTF
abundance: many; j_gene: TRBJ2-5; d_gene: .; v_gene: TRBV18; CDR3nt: TGTGCCAGCTCACCAGGGGGAGAGACCCAGTACTTC; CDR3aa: CASSPGGETQYF
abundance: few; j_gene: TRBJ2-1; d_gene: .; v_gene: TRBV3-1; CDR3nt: TGTGCCAGCAGCCAAGGGCCATTACTATACAATGAGCAGTTCTTC; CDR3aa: CASSQGPLLYNEQFF
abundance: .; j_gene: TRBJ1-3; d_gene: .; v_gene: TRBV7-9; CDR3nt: TGTGCCAGCAGCCTTAGGACCGTTCTTGGAAACACCATATATTTT; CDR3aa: CASSLRTVLGNTIYF
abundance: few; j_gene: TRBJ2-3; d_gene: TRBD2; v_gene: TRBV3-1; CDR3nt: TGTGCCAGCAGCCCTAGCGGAGTAGCGGCTAGCACAGATACGCAGTATTTT; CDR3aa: CASSPSGVAASTDTQYF
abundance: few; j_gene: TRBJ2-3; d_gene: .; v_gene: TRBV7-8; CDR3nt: TGTGCCAGCAGATTAAGGGGGAGCGAGGGCACAGATACGCAGTATTTT; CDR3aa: CASRLRGSEGTDTQYF
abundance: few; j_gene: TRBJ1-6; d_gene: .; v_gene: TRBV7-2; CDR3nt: TGTGCCAGCAGCCTACAGGGATCGAATTCACCCCTCCACTTT; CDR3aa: CASSLQGSNSPLHF
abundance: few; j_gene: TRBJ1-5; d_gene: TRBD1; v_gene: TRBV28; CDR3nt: TGTGCCAGCAGTTTAGAGACAGGGGGGAGCAATCAGCCCCAGCATTTT; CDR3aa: CASSLETGGSNQPQHF
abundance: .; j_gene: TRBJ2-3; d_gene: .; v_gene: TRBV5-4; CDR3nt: TGTGCCAGCAGCACAGGACGAACAGATACGCAGTATTTT; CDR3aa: CASSTGRTDTQYF
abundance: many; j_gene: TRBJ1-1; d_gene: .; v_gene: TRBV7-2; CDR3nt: TGTGCCAGCAGCCCAAGACAGATTTTAATGAACACTGAAGCTTTCTTT; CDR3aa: CASSPRQILMNTEAFF
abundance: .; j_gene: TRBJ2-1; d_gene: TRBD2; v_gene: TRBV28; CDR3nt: TGTGCCAGCAGTAGCAACCAGGGACTAGCGGGAGGGCTCGAGCAGTTCTTC; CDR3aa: CASSSNQGLAGGLEQFF
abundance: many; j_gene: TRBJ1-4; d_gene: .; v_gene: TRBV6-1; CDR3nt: TGTGCCAGCAGTGAATGGGCAGGGTCTAATGAAAAACTGTTTTTT; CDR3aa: CASSEWAGSNEKLFF
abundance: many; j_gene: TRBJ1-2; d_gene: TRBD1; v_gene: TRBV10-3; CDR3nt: TGTGCCATCTGGACGGGACAGCGCGTTTATGGCTACACCTTC; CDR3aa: CAIWTGQRVYGYTF
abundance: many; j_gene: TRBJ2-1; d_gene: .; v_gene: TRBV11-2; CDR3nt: TGTGCCAGCAGCACAATGGGGATTCGAGGGTTCTTC; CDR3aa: CASSTMGIRGFF
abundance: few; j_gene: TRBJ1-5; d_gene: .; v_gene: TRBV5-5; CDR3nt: TGTGCCAGCAGCTCGGTGTTGCATCAGCCCCAGCATTTT; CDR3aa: CASSSVLHQPQHF
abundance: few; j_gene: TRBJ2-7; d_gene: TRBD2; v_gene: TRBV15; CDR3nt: TGTGCCACCAGCAGGGGGGGGGGAACCTACGAGCAGTACTTC; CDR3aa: CATSRGGGTYEQYF
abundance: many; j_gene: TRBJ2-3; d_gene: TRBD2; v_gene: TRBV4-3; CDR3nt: TGCGCCAGCAGCCAAGGACTGGGCGCGGGAGTTCTAACAGATACGCAGTATTTT; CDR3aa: CASSQGLGAGVLTDTQYF